Sequencing of this T cell receptor (beta chain) was carried out in a study of shared clonotypes between healthy human individuals. Across the study: CD4 naive cells filled three plates per donor, CD4 memory three, CD8 naive two and CD8 memory one.

The CDR3 is 13 amino acids. Between the trimmed V and J ends, which lost 5 bases and 1 base, there was a span of 11 bases. The germline gives CDR1 SQVTM, CDR2 ANQGSEA. Generated by immunoSEQ multiplex PCR, the TCRdb table keeps only in-frame clones and is missing some. The sample has some 2,400,000 clones, approximately 94% seen once. The TCR sequence derives from a man aged 18 to 29 in good health. V usage is TRBV29-1 and J usage is TRBJ1-1; D not certain. Sequencing input: naive CD4+ T cells sorted from blood. The subset denotes: CD45RA+ positively selected. Here the CDR3 DNA reads TGCAGCGTTATGGGAGGGTGGAACACTGAAGCTTTCTTT. Residues: CSVMGGWNTEAFF.